The clone carrying this TCR beta chain has a handful of counts. The length of the CDR3 is 15 residues. After removal of 5 bases from V and 7 bases from J, the junction contained 10 bases not matched to a gene. Germline CDR1 reads KGHSH; CDR2 reads LQKENI. The investigators reverse transcribed all of the isolated RNA, so they sequenced expressed TCRB transcripts. Clones were read by immunoSEQ multiplex PCR, and TCRdb kept only the in-frame ones, dropping some. The sample holds about 900,000 clones, around a sixth seen once. The data originate from a study of beta chain features in type 1 diabetes. Study in general: Healthy donors and patients had similar age, gender and cell yields.

By way of CD45RO/CCR7/CD25/CD127/CD95/CD27, the CD4+ regulatory, stem cell-like memory, central memory and naive cells were sorted. The sample was naive CD4+ T cells from blood. The chain links TRBV18 to TRBJ2-1; 8 bases match TRBD2. The source of this sequence is a woman aged 18-30 years in good health. The chain's CDR3 is CASSATGTRRNEQFF. CDR3 nucleotides: TGTGCCAGCTCAGCAACCGGGACTAGAAGAAATGAGCAGTTCTTC.